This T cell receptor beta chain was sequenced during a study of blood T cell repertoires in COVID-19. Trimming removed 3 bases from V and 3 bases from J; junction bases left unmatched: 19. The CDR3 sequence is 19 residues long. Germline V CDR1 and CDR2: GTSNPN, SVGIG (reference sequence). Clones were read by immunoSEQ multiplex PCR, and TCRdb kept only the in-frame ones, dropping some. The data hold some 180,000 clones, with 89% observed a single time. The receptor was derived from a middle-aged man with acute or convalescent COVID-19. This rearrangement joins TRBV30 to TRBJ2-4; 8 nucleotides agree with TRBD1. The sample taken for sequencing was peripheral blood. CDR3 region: CAWSVDRATVGALKNIQYF. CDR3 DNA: TGTGCCTGGAGCGTGGACAGGGCGACGGTCGGGGCGCTCAAAAACATTCAGTACTTC.